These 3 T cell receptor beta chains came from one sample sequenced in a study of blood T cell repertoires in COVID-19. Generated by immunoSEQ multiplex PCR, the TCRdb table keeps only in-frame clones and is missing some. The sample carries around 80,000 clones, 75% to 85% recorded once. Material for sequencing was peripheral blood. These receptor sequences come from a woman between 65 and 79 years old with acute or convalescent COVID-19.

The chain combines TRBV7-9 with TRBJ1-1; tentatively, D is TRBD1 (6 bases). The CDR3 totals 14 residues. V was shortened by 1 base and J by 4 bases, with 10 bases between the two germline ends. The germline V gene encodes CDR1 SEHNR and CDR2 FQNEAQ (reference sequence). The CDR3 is CASSLGGPITEAFF. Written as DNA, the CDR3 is TGTGCCAGCAGCTTAGGGGGGCCGATCACTGAAGCTTTCTTT.

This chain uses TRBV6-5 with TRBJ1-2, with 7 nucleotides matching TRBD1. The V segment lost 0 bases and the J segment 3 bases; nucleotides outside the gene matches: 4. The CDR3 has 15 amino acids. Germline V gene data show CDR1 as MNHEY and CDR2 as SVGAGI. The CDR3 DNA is TGTGCCAGCAGTTACTCAGGGGGCGTGGACTATGGCTACACCTTC. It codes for CASSYSGGVDYGYTF.

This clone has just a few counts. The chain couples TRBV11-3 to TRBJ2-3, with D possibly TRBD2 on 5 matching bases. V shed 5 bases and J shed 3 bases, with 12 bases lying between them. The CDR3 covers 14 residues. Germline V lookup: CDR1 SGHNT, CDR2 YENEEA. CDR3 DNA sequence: TGTGCCAGCAGCCCCGTCCGGACTACAGATACGCAGTATTTT. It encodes CASSPVRTTDTQYF.